A single sample gave rise to the 32 T cell receptor beta chains below, sequenced in a study of technical replicates of blood from a few donors. Sequencing was performed with immunoSEQ multiplex PCR; in TCRdb, only in-frame clones are kept and a portion is missing. This sample carries about 80,000 clones, about 97% of them seen once, and the ten largest clones take more than 0.15%. The sample was T cells isolated from PBMCs. The receptors here all came from a human donor in good health.

This clone showed up just a few times. Other DNA sequences within the sample encode an identical CDR3. The V call is TRBV5-1, the J call TRBJ2-2; D is unclear. CDR3 length: 14 amino acids. From germline, CDR1 is SGHRS and CDR2 YFSETQ. V gave up 0 bases and J gave up 1 base, with 4 bases separating them. As DNA, the CDR3 is TGCGCCAGCAGCTTGGGACAGAACACCGGGGAGCTGTTTTTT. Translating gives CASSLGQNTGELFF. Combining the CDR3 with reference TRBV5-1 and TRBJ2-2 gives the whole variable domain KAGVTQTPRYLIKTRGQQVTLSCSPISGHRSVSWYQQTPGQGLQFLFEYFSETQRNKGNFPGRFSGRQFSNSRSEMNVSTLELGDSALYLCASSLGQNTGELFFGEGSRLTVL.

J is TRBJ2-3 and V is TRBV7-9; TRBD2 is a possible D gene (5 bases). V gave up 5 bases and J gave up 3 bases, with 12 bases separating them. The germline gives CDR1 SEHNR, CDR2 FQNEAQ (reference sequence). The CDR3 length is 14 residues. The CDR3 DNA is TGTGCCAGCAGCCCAAGGGAGAGAACAGATACGCAGTATTTT. Translating it yields CASSPRERTDTQYF.

The chain carries TRBV2 and TRBJ1-2; D remains unclear. CDR3 length: 14 amino acids. The germline V and J ends were trimmed by 2 bases and 7 bases, with 14 bases remaining between them. In germline, CDR1 is SNHLY, CDR2 FYNNEI. As DNA, the CDR3 is TGTGCCAGCAGTGAATGGTGGCCGTCCCCTGGCTACACCTTC. Amino acid sequence: CASSEWWPSPGYTF.

The V call is TRBV6-1, the J call TRBJ1-4; no reliable D call. The CDR3 runs 15 residues. The germline V and J ends were trimmed by 6 bases and 7 bases, with 18 bases remaining between them. From germline, CDR1 is MNHNS and CDR2 SASEGT. DNA of the CDR3: TGTGCCAGCAGCCTTACCAGACTAGCCGGTGAAAAACTGTTTTTT. Protein: CASSLTRLAGEKLFF.

V gene TRBV19 combines with J gene TRBJ2-7; the D is unclear. The germline V gene has CDR1 LNHDA and CDR2 SQIVND (reference sequence). Trimming took 8 bases from V and 2 from J, leaving 19 bases between them. The CDR3 has 15 amino acids. This CDR3 is CASRVTAHRTYEQYF. The CDR3 nucleotides read TGTGCCAGTCGGGTGACGGCGCACCGGACCTACGAGCAGTACTTC.

The gene calls are TRBV10-2 and TRBJ2-5; D possibly corresponds to TRBD1 (6 bases). The CDR3 totals 11 residues. The V gene's germline CDR1 is WSHSY and CDR2 SAAADI. Trimming shortened V by 7 bases and J by 5 bases, and 8 bases separated the two germline ends. DNA for the CDR3: TGCGCCAGCACAACAGGGGAGACCCAGTACTTC. This codes for CASTTGETQYF.

The chain's CDR3 is CASSLWGQGSPTGELFF. DNA for the CDR3: TGTGCCAGCAGTTTATGGGGACAGGGGTCACCCACCGGGGAGCTGTTTTTT. The chain uses TRBV28 and TRBJ2-2; 10 nucleotides line up with TRBD1. Germline lookup yields CDR1 MDHEN and CDR2 SYDVKM. J was trimmed by 4 bases and V by 0 bases; bases with no gene match: 5. The CDR3 is made up of 17 amino acids.

The gene calls are TRBV19 and TRBJ2-7; D perhaps matches TRBD1 (5 bases). V dropped 7 bases and J dropped 5 bases, with 15 bases sitting between them. This CDR3 is 13 amino acids long. In germline, CDR1 is LNHDA, CDR2 SQIVND (reference sequence). This CDR3 is CASKGRATNEQYF. The CDR3 DNA sequence: TGTGCCAGTAAGGGCAGGGCCACTAACGAGCAGTACTTC.

The sample holds one count of this clone. The sample has other DNA sequences that encode this CDR3 too. The chain has TRBV5-1 and TRBJ2-3, with D maybe TRBD2 (5 bases). The CDR3 totals 14 residues. The V gene's germline CDR1 is SGHRS and CDR2 YFSETQ. The ends were cut back, 0 bases at V and 1 base at J, with 6 bases in the middle. CDR3 sequence: CASSLAGGTDTQYF. The CDR3 DNA reads TGCGCCAGCAGCTTGGCCGGGGGCACAGATACGCAGTATTTT.

This chain joins TRBV29-1 and TRBJ2-3, with D possibly being TRBD2 (6 bases). Trimming left V 2 bases short and J 5 bases short, with 11 bases between. The germline V gene encodes CDR1 SQVTM and CDR2 ANQGSEA. The CDR3 extends over 13 amino acids. CDR3 coding DNA: TGCAGCGTTGAATCGGGGGTGGAAGATACGCAGTATTTT. It encodes CSVESGVEDTQYF.

The chain joins TRBV6-6 to TRBJ2-7; 7 nucleotides line up with TRBD1. V shed 6 bases, J shed 6 bases, and the junction held 14 bases outside the gene matches. In germline, CDR1 is MNHNY, CDR2 SVGAGI (reference sequence). CDR3 size: 15 residues. The CDR3 here is CASSSGGTGVGEQYF. The CDR3 bases are TGTGCCAGCAGCTCAGGCGGAACAGGGGTGGGCGAGCAGTACTTC.

The genes are TRBV11-3 and TRBJ1-4; the match to TRBD1 covers 8 bases. Germline assignment: CDR1 SGHNT and CDR2 YENEEA. The CDR3 totals 14 residues. J was trimmed by 6 bases and V by 5 bases; bases with no gene match: 5. The CDR3 DNA is TGTGCCAGCAGCCCCGGGACAGGCTATGAAAAACTGTTTTTT. Residues: CASSPGTGYEKLFF.

V gene TRBV6-5 combines with J gene TRBJ2-6; perhaps TRBD1 as D (6 bases). V was clipped by 8 bases and J by 2 bases, with 13 bases between them. Germline V lookup: CDR1 MNHEY, CDR2 SVGAGI. The CDR3 totals 15 residues. In nucleotides, the CDR3 is TGTGCCAGCGGCTTACAGGGCGCTGGGGCCAACGTCCTGACTTTC. Its translation: CASGLQGAGANVLTF.

This clone was picked up one time. V and J are TRBV28 and TRBJ2-3, with TRBD2 identical over 10 bases. Unmatched junction bases numbered 12, after V lost 4 bases and J lost 2 bases. The CDR3 has 18 amino acids. The germline V gene has CDR1 MDHEN and CDR2 SYDVKM. The CDR3 is CASSSYWPGLATTDTQYF. For the CDR3, the DNA is TGTGCCAGCAGTTCATACTGGCCGGGACTAGCGACCACAGATACGCAGTATTTT. The entire variable domain, with the rest obtained from reference TRBV28 and TRBJ2-3, is as follows: DVKVTQSSRYLVKRTGEKVFLECVQDMDHENMFWYRQDPGLGLRLIYFSYDVKMKEKGDIPEGYSVSREKKERFSLILESASTNQTSMYLCASSSYWPGLATTDTQYFGPGTRLTVL.

V is TRBV28 and J is TRBJ2-4; TRBD1 matches at 7 bases. V lost 11 bases, J lost 5 bases, and 3 bases stayed unmatched. Germline CDR1 and CDR2: MDHEN and SYDVKM. CDR3 length equals 11 residues. The CDR3 DNA is TGTGCCGTCCAGGGGGAAAACATTCAGTACTTC. Translating it yields CAVQGENIQYF.

The chain is built from TRBV5-1 and TRBJ2-3, with 12 bases fitting TRBD1. Germline assignment: CDR1 SGHRS and CDR2 YFSETQ. CDR3 size: 14 residues. With V trimmed by 4 bases and J by 8 bases, 5 bases remained unmatched. CDR3 loop: CASSLGQGAGTQYF. The DNA of the CDR3 is TGCGCCAGCAGCCTGGGACAGGGGGCGGGTACGCAGTATTTT.

The chain recombines TRBV9 with TRBJ2-3, with D possibly being TRBD1 (5 bases). This CDR3 comprises 15 residues. The germline CDR1 and CDR2 sequences are SGDLS and YYNGEE. Trimming shortened V by 2 bases and J by 3 bases, and 13 bases separated the two germline ends. The CDR3 is CASSVAGWGTDTQYF. The DNA of the CDR3 is TGTGCCAGCAGCGTCGCAGGGTGGGGTACAGATACGCAGTATTTT. Filled out from reference TRBV9 and TRBJ2-3, the complete variable domain reads DSGVTQTPKHLITATGQRVTLRCSPRSGDLSVYWYQQSLDQGLQFLIQYYNGEERAKGNILERFSAQQFPDLHSELNLSSLELGDSALYFCASSVAGWGTDTQYFGPGTRLTVL.

This rearrangement joins TRBV4-2 to TRBJ1-4; 8 bases agree with TRBD1. The germline CDR1 and CDR2 sequences are LGHNA and YNFKEQ. V was clipped by 7 bases and J by 2 bases; unmatched bases: 6. This CDR3 contains 15 residues. The CDR3 nucleotides read TGTGCCAGCAAGACAGGGGTGGGGACTAATGAAAAACTGTTTTTT. Encoded protein: CASKTGVGTNEKLFF.

The rearrangement joins TRBV5-1 to TRBJ1-1; 7 positions agree with TRBD1. V shed 2 bases and J 0 bases; nucleotides not matched to a gene: 4. Germline assignment: CDR1 SGHRS and CDR2 YFSETQ. The CDR3 covers 15 residues. The CDR3 bases are TGCGCCAGCAGCTTAGAACAGGGGCTGAACACTGAAGCTTTCTTT. This sequence encodes CASSLEQGLNTEAFF.

The CDR3 bases are TGTGCCATCAGTGATCATACTAGCGGAAACAATGAGCAGTTCTTC. Protein product: CAISDHTSGNNEQFF. V usage is TRBV10-3 and J usage is TRBJ2-1, with 8 bases aligning to TRBD2. The germline gives CDR1 ENHRY, CDR2 SYGVKD. The CDR3 runs 15 residues. V lost 3 bases, J lost 5 bases, and 6 bases stayed unmatched.

This CDR3 is CASRRGQSYEQYF. In DNA, the CDR3 is TGTGCCAGCAGAAGGGGACAGTCCTACGAGCAGTACTTC. The chain employs TRBV6-5 and TRBJ2-7; 7 nucleotides line up with TRBD1. There are 13 residues in the CDR3. The J segment lost 1 base and the V segment lost 6 bases, leaving 3 bases of the junction unmatched. Germline V lookup: CDR1 MNHEY, CDR2 SVGAGI.

V gene TRBV29-1 combines with J gene TRBJ2-3; no firm D call. The CDR3 has 12 amino acids. The germline V gene encodes CDR1 SQVTM and CDR2 ANQGSEA. Trimming left V 4 bases short and J 2 bases short, with 7 bases between. The CDR3 reads CSVGEYTDTQYF. CDR3 nucleotide sequence: TGCAGCGTTGGAGAATACACAGATACGCAGTATTTT.

The chain uses TRBV6-5 and TRBJ1-5; no definite D call. This CDR3 comprises 14 residues. Germline loops: CDR1 MNHEY, CDR2 SVGAGI. V was clipped by 0 bases and J by 9 bases, with 12 bases between them. CDR3 protein: CASSYSSGLRPQHF. The CDR3 DNA is TGTGCCAGCAGTTACTCGAGCGGCCTTCGGCCCCAGCATTTT.

The rearrangement links TRBV13 to TRBJ2-2, with 7 bases identical to TRBD1. From germline, CDR1 is PRHDT and CDR2 FYEKMQ (reference sequence). V was clipped by 2 bases and J by 4 bases; unmatched bases: 7. There are 16 residues in the CDR3. Written as DNA, the CDR3 is TGTGCCAGCAGCTTACGGAAAGGGGGCAGCACCGGGGAGCTGTTTTTT. Its protein product is CASSLRKGGSTGELFF.

This clone was found once. The CDR3 DNA follows: TGTGCCAGCAGAAACGGACTAGCGGTGACAGATACGCAGTATTTT. It is translated as CASRNGLAVTDTQYF. The chain uses TRBV6-5 and TRBJ2-3; TRBD2 matches 10 bases. V dropped 6 bases and J dropped 3; count of bases not matched to a gene: 6. Germline V gene sequence: CDR1 MNHEY, CDR2 SVGAGI. The CDR3 is 15 residues long.

The chain employs TRBV18 and TRBJ1-2, with a possible D match to TRBD1 (5 bases). V gave up 2 bases and J gave up 4 bases, with 11 bases separating them. Germline values: CDR1 KGHSH, CDR2 LQKENI. This CDR3 has 14 residues. DNA for the CDR3: TGTGCCAGCTCACCAAGCGGGGGTTTCTATGGCTACACCTTC. Its protein product is CASSPSGGFYGYTF.

The chain recombines TRBV9 with TRBJ2-1, with 9 bases fitting TRBD2. The J segment lost 8 bases and the V segment lost 2 bases, leaving 14 bases of the junction unmatched. CDR3 length: 17 residues. CDR1 and CDR2 (germline): SGDLS, YYNGEE. The CDR3 protein is CASSVGALGLAGYEQFF. The CDR3 DNA reads as TGTGCCAGCAGCGTGGGAGCCCTGGGACTAGCTGGGTATGAGCAGTTCTTC.

The chain couples TRBV5-1 to TRBJ2-3, with 10 bases that match TRBD1. CDR1 SGHRS and CDR2 YFSETQ come from the germline V gene. The trim removed 0 bases at V and 9 bases at J, leaving 10 bases unmatched. This CDR3 comprises 16 residues. CDR3 in DNA: TGCGCCAGCAGCTTGGCCGGACAGGGGGGTATAGCAACGCAGTATTTT. It yields the protein CASSLAGQGGIATQYF.

V gene TRBV13 combines with J gene TRBJ1-5; 8 bases are a match to TRBD1. CDR3 length: 16 residues. Germline V gene lookup returns CDR1 PRHDT and CDR2 FYEKMQ (reference sequence). After removal of 2 bases from V and 0 bases from J, the junction contained 3 bases not matched to a gene. CDR3 sequence (DNA): TGTGCCAGCAGCTTAAGGACAGGGTATAGCAATCAGCCCCAGCATTTT. Translation: CASSLRTGYSNQPQHF.

This chain links TRBV5-1 with TRBJ1-1; D is unresolved. This CDR3 is built from 15 residues. V was clipped by 4 bases and J by 2 bases, with 15 bases between them. The germline V gene has CDR1 SGHRS and CDR2 YFSETQ. The CDR3 DNA follows: TGCGCCAGCAGCCTCCTCGACACCGGCAACACTGAAGCTTTCTTT. It translates to CASSLLDTGNTEAFF.

The rearrangement uses TRBV6-5 and TRBJ2-2; a possible D gene is TRBD2 (5 bases). This CDR3 region has 14 residues. The germline V gene encodes CDR1 MNHEY and CDR2 SVGAGI. Trimming removed 9 bases at V and 1 base at J, with 12 bases between. The CDR3 sequence is CASPGLLNTGELFF. Here the CDR3 DNA reads TGTGCCAGTCCTGGACTTTTGAACACCGGGGAGCTGTTTTTT.

This chain connects TRBV18 to TRBJ1-1, with TRBD1 identical over 7 bases. CDR3 length equals 15 residues. Germline V lookup: CDR1 KGHSH, CDR2 LQKENI. J was trimmed by 1 base and V by 1 base; bases with no gene match: 3. CDR3 in amino acids: CASSPRQGENTEAFF. The CDR3 DNA reads TGTGCCAGCTCACCACGGCAGGGGGAGAACACTGAAGCTTTCTTT.